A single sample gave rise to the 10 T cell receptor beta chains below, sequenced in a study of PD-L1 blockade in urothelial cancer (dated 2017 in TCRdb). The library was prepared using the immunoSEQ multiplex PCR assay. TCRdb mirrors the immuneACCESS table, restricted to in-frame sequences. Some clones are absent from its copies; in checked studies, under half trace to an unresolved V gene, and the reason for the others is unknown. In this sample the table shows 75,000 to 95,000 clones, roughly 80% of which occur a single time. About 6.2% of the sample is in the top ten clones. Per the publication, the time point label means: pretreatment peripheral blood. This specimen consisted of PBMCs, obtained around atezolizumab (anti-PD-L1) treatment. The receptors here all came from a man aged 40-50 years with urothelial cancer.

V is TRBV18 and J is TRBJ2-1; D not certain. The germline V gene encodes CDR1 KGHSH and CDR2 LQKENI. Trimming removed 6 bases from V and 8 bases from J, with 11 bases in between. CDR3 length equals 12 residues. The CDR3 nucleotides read TGTGCCAGCTCCCTGTCCCTCGATGAGCAGTTCTTC. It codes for CASSLSLDEQFF.

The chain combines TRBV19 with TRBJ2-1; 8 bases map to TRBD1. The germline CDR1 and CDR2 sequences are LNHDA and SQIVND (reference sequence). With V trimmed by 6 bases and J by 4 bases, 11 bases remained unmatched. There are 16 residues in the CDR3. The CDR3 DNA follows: TGTGCCAGTAGACTGACCGGGACAGGCCTTTACAATGAGCAGTTCTTC. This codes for CASRLTGTGLYNEQFF.

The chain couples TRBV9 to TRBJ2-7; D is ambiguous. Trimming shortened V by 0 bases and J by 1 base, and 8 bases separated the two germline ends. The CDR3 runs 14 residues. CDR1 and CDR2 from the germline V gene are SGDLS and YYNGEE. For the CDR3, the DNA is TGTGCCAGCAGCGTAGGTGTCGTTTCCTACGAGCAGTACTTC. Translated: CASSVGVVSYEQYF.

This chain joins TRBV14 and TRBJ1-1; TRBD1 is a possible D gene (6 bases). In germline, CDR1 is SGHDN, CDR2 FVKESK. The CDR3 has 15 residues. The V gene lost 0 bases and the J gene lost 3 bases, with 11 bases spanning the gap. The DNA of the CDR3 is TGTGCCAGCAGCCAAGAGATTCGGACAGACACTGAAGCTTTCTTT. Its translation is CASSQEIRTDTEAFF. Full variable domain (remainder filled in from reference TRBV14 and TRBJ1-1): EAGVTQFPSHSVIEKGQTVTLRCDPISGHDNLYWYRRVMGKEIKFLLHFVKESKQDESGMPNNRFLAERTGGTYSTLKVQPAELEDSGVYFCASSQEIRTDTEAFFGQGTRLTVV.

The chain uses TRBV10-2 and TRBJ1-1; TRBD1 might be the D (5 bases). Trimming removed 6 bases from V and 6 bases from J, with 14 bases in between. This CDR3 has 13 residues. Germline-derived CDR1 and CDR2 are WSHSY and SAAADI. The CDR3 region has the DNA TGCGCCAGCAGCAGACAGCGCATGGCTGAAGCTTTCTTT. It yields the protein CASSRQRMAEAFF.

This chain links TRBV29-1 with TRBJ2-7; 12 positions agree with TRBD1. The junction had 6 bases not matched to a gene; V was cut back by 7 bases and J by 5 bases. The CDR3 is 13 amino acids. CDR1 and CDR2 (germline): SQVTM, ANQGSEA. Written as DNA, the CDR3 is TGCAGCGCTGCCGGGACAGGGGGCGACGAGCAGTACTTC. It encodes CSAAGTGGDEQYF.

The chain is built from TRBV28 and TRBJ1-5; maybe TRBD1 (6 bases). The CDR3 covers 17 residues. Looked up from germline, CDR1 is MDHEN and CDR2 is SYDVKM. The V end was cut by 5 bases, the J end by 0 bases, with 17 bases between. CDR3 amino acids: CASSPPGRGYSNQPQHF. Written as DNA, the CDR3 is TGTGCCAGCAGTCCTCCGGGCAGGGGATATAGCAATCAGCCCCAGCATTTT.

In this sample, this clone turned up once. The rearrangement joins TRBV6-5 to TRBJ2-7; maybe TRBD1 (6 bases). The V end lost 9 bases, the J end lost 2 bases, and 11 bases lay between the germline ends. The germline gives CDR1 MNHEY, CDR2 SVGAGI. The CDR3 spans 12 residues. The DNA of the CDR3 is TGTGCCAGACCGGACAGCCCCTACGAGCAGTACTTC. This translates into CARPDSPYEQYF.

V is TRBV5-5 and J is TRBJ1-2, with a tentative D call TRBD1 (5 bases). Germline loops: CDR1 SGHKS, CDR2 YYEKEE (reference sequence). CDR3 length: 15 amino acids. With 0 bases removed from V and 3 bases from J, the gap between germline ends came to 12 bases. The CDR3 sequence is CASSLDRGSDYGYTF. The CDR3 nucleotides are TGTGCCAGCAGCTTGGATAGGGGCTCGGACTATGGCTACACCTTC. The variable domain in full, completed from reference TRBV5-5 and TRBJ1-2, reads DAGVTQSPTHLIKTRGQQVTLRCSPISGHKSVSWYQQVLGQGPQFIFQYYEKEERGRGNFPDRFSARQFPNYSSELNVNALLLGDSALYLCASSLDRGSDYGYTFGSGTRLTVV.

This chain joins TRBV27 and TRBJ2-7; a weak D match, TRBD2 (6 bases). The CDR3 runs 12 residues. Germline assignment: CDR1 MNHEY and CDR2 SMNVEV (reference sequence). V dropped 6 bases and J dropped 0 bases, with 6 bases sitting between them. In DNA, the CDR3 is TGTGCCAGCAGGCGGGACTCCTACGAGCAGTACTTC. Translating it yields CASRRDSYEQYF.